This entry describes one T cell receptor (beta chain). Its target is unknown. The data stem from a study of OX40 agonist ivuxolimab in advanced cancers. With 1 base removed from V and 0 bases from J, the gap between germline ends came to 7 bases. The CDR3 covers 16 residues. Germline V gene sequence: CDR1 SGHAT, CDR2 FQNNGV. Broader study findings: At doses 0.1 to 3.0 mg/kg, CD4+ and CD8+ clones expanded. On average, a greater number of expanded clones characterised CD8+ T cells relative to CD4+.

Here immunoSEQ multiplex PCR was the method, and the copy in TCRdb shows in-frame clones only, minus some. Of around 26,000 clones in the sample, 81% are singletons; the top ten hold roughly 32%. This rearrangement joins TRBV11-2 to TRBJ1-6; D is unresolved. Sequenced material: CD4+ or CD8+ T cells sorted from blood, taken in a trial of the OX40 agonist ivuxolimab. This receptor was identified in an adult with an advanced solid tumor such as melanoma, head and neck, liver or kidney cancer. The CDR3 DNA reads TGTGCCAGCAGCTTAGGACTGAGCTCCTATAATTCACCCCTCCACTTT. It yields the protein CASSLGLSSYNSPLHF.